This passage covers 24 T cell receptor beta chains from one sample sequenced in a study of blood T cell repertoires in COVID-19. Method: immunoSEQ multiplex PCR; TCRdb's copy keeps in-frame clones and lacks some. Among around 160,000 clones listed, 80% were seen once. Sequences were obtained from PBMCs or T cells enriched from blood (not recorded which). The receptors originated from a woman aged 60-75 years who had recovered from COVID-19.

CDR3 DNA: TGTGCCAGCTCACCACGGGGGCTGGAGGTAGATTATGGCTACACCTTC. Translating gives CASSPRGLEVDYGYTF. V and J are TRBV18 and TRBJ1-2; D perhaps matches TRBD1 (6 bases). V dropped 1 base and J dropped 5 bases, with 17 bases sitting between them. This CDR3 is built from 16 residues. In germline, CDR1 is KGHSH, CDR2 LQKENI.

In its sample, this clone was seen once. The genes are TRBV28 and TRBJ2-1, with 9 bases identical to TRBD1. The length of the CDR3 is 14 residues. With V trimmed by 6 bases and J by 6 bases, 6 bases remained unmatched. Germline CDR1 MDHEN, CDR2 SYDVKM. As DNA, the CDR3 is TGTGCCAGCAGGCACCGGGACAGGGTCAATGAGCAGTTCTTC. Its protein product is CASRHRDRVNEQFF.

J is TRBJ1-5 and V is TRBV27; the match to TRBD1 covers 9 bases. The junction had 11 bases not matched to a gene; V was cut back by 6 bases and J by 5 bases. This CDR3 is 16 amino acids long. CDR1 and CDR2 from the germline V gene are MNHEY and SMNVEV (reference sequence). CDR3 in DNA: TGTGCCAGCAGCCCAACGGGGGACAGGGCGGATCAGCCCCAGCATTTT. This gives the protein CASSPTGDRADQPQHF.

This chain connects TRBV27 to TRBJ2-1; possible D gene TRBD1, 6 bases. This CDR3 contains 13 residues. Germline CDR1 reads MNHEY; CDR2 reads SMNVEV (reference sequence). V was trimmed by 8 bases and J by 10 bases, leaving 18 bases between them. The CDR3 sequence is CASGRLLGTEQFF. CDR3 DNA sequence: TGTGCCAGCGGTAGGCTTTTGGGGACAGAGCAGTTCTTC.

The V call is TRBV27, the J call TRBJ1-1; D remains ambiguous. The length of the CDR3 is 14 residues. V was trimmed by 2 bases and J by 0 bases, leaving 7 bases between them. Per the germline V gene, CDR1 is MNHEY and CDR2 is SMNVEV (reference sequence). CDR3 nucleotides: TGTGCCAGCAGTTTAGAGGGTTTGAACACTGAAGCTTTCTTT. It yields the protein CASSLEGLNTEAFF.

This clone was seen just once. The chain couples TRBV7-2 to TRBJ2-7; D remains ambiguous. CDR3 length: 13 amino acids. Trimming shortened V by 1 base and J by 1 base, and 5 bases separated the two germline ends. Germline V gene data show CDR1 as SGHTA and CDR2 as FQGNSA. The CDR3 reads CASSLVVSYEQYF. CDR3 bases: TGTGCCAGCAGCTTAGTAGTTTCCTACGAGCAGTACTTC.

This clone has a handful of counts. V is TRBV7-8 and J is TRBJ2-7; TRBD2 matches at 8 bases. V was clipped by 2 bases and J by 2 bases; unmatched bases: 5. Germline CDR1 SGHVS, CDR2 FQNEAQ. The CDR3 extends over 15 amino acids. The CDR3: CASSLYGLAPYEQYF. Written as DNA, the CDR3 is TGTGCCAGCAGCTTATACGGACTAGCCCCCTACGAGCAGTACTTC.

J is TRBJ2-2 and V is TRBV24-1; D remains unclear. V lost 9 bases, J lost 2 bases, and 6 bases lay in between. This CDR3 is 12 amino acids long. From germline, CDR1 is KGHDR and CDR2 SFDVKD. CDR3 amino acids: CATQYNTGELFF. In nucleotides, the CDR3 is TGTGCCACCCAGTACAACACCGGGGAGCTGTTTTTT.

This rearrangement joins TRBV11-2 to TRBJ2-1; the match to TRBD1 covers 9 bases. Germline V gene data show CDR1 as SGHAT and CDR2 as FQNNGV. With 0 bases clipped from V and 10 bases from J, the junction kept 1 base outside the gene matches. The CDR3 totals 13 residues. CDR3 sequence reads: CASSLEGQGEQFF. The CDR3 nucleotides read TGTGCCAGCAGCTTAGAGGGACAGGGAGAGCAGTTCTTC.

The CDR3 DNA sequence: TGTGCCACCCCGGGACTGAACACCGGGGAGCTGTTTTTT. This sequence encodes CATPGLNTGELFF. The V and J genes are TRBV12-3 or TRBV12-4 and TRBJ2-2, with TRBD2 as a possible D gene (6 bases). The CDR3 consists of 13 residues. V lost 10 bases and J lost 1, with 10 bases in between.

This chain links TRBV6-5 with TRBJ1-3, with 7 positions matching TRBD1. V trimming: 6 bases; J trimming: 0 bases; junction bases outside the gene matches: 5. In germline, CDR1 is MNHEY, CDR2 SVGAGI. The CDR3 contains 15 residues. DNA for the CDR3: TGTGCCAGCAGCCGGGGACAGAGCTCTGGAAACACCATATATTTT. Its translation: CASSRGQSSGNTIYF.

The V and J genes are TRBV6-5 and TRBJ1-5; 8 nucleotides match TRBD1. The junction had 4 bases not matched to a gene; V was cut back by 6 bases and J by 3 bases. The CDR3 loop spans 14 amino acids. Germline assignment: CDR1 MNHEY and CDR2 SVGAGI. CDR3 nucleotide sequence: TGTGCCAGCAGGCGGACAGGGTTCAATCAGCCCCAGCATTTT. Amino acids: CASRRTGFNQPQHF.

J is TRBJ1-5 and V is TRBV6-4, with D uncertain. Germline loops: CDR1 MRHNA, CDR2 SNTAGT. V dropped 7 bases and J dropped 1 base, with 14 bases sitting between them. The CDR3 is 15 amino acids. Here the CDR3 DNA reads TGTGCCAGCAAGTCCGAGTTCTCGAGCAATCAGCCCCAGCATTTT. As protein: CASKSEFSSNQPQHF.

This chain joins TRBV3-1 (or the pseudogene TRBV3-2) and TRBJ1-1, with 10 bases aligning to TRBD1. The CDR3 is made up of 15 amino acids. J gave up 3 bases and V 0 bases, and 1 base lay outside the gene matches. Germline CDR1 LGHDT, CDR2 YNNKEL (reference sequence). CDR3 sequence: CASSQEGTGDTEAFF. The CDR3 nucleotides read TGTGCCAGCAGCCAAGAGGGGACAGGGGACACTGAAGCTTTCTTT.

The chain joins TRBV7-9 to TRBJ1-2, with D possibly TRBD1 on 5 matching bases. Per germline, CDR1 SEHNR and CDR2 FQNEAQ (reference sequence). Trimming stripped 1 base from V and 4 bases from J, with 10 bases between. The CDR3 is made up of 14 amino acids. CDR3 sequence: CASSLDGGVYGYTF. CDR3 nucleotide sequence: TGTGCCAGCAGCTTAGACGGGGGGGTCTATGGCTACACCTTC. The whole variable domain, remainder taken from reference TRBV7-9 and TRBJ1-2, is DTGVSQNPRHKITKRGQNVTFRCDPISEHNRLYWYRQTLGQGPEFLTYFQNEAQLEKSRLLSDRFSAERPKGSFSTLEIQRTEQGDSAMYLCASSLDGGVYGYTFGSGTRLTVV.

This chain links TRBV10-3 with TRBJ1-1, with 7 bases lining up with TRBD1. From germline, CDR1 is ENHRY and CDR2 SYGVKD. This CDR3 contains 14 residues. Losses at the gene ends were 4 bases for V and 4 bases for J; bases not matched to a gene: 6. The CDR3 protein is CAISAGQILTEAFF. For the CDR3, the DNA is TGTGCCATCAGTGCGGGACAGATCCTCACTGAAGCTTTCTTT.

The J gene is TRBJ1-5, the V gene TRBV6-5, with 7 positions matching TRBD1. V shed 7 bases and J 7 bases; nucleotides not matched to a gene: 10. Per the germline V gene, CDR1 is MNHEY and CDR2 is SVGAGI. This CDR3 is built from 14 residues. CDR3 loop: CASKPRTGPQPQHF. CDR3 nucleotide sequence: TGTGCCAGCAAGCCTCGGACAGGTCCCCAGCCCCAGCATTTT.

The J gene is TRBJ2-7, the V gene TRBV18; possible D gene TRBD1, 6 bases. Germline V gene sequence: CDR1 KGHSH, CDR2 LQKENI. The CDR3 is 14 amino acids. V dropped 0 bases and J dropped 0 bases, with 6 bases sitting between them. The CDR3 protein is CASSPPQGSYEQYF. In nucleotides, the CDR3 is TGTGCCAGCTCACCACCACAGGGCTCCTACGAGCAGTACTTC.

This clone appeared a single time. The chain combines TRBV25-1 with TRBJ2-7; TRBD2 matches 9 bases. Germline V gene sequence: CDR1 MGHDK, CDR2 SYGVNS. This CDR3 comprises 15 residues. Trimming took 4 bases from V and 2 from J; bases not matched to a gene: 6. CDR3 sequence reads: CASSGSSGATYEQYF. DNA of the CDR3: TGTGCCAGCAGTGGGTCTAGCGGGGCCACCTACGAGCAGTACTTC.

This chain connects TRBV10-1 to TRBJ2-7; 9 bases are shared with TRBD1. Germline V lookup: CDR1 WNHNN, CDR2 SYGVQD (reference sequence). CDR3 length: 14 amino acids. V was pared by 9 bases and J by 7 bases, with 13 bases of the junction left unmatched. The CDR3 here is CASGSGTGSWEQYF. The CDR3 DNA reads TGCGCCAGTGGCTCCGGGACAGGGTCTTGGGAGCAGTACTTC.

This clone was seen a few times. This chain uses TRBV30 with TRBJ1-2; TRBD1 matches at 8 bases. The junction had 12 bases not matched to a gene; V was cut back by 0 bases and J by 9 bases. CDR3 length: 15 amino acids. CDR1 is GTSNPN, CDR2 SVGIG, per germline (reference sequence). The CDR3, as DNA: TGTGCCTGGAGTGTAAACGGACAGGGTCCTTCCCGCTACACCTTC. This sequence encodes CAWSVNGQGPSRYTF.

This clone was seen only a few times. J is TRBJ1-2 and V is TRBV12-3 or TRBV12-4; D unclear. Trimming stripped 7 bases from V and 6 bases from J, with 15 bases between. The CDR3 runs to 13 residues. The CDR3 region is CASTDSGKDGYTF. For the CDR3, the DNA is TGTGCCAGCACCGATTCCGGGAAAGATGGCTACACCTTC.

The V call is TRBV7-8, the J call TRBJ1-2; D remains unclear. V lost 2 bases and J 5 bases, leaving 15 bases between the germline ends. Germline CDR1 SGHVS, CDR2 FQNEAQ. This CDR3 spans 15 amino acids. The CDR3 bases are TGTGCCAGCAGCTTATATCACAGCAACGGTTATGGCTACACCTTC. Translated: CASSLYHSNGYGYTF.

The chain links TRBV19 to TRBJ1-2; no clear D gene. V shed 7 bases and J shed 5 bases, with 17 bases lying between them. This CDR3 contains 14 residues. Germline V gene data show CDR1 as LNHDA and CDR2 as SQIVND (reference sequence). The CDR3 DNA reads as TGTGCCAGTAAAACCCCAGGATCCCTTTATGGCTACACCTTC. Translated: CASKTPGSLYGYTF.